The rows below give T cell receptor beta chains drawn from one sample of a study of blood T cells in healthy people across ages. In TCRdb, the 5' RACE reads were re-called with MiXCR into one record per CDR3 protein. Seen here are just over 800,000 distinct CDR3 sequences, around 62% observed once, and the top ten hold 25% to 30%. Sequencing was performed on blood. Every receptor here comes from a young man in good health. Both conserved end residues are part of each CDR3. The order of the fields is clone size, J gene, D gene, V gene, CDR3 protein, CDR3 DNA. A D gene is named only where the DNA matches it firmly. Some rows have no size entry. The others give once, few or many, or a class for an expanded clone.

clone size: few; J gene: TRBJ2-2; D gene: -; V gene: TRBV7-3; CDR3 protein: CASSRISENTGELFF; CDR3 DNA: TGTGCCAGCAGCCGGATATCCGAGAACACCGGGGAGCTGTTTTTT
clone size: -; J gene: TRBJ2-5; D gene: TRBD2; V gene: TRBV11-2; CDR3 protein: CASSRGRAGDETQYF; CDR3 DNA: TGTGCCAGCAGCCGCGGACGAGCGGGGGATGAGACCCAGTACTTC
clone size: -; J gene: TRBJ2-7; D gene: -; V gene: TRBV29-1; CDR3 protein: CSVETTRTYEQYF; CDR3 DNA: TGCAGCGTTGAAACAACCCGTACTTACGAGCAGTACTTC
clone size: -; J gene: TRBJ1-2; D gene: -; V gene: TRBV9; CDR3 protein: CASSVAGGDYGYTF; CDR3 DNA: TGTGCCAGCAGCGTAGCTGGAGGGGACTATGGCTACACCTTC
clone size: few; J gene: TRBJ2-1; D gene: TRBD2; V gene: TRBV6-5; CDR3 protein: CASRRGESYNEQFF; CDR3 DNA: TGTGCCAGCAGACGGGGGGAATCCTACAATGAGCAGTTCTTC
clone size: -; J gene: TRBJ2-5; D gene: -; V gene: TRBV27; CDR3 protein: CASSPLGAETQYF; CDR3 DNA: TGTGCCAGCAGTCCCCTGGGGGCAGAGACCCAGTACTTC
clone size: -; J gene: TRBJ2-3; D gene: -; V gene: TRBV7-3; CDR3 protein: CASSPEGVDTQYF; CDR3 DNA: TGTGCCAGCAGCCCAGAGGGGGTCGATACGCAGTATTTT
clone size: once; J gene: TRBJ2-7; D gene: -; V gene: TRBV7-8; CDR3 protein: CASSKGPATQTYEQYF; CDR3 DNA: TGTGCCAGCAGTAAAGGGCCGGCGACCCAAACCTACGAGCAGTACTTC
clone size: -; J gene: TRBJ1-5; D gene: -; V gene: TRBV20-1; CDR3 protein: CSASPQISNQPQHF; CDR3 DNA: TGCAGTGCTAGCCCCCAGATTAGCAATCAGCCCCAGCATTTT
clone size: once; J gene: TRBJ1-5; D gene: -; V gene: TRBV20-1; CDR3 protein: CSASGVTEVNQPQHF; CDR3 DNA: TGCAGTGCTAGTGGTGTGACAGAGGTGAATCAGCCCCAGCATTTT
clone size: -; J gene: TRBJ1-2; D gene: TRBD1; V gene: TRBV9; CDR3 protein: CASSVGGGGYDYTF; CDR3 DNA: TGTGCCAGCAGCGTAGGGGGAGGGGGCTATGACTACACCTTC
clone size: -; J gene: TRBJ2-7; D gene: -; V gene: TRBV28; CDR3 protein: CASSLNTGTPSYEQYF; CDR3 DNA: TGTGCCAGCAGTTTAAATACAGGGACCCCTTCCTACGAGCAGTACTTC
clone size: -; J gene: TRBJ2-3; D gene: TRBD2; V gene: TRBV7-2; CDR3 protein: CASTGTRGGDTQYF; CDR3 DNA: TGTGCCAGCACCGGGACTAGGGGGGGAGATACGCAGTATTTT
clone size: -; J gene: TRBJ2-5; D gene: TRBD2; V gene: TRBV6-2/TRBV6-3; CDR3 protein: CASGPTSGGSETQYF; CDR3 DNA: TGTGCCAGCGGCCCCACTAGCGGGGGGAGTGAGACCCAGTACTTC
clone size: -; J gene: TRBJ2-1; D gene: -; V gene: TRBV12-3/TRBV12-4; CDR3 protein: CASSFHVPGYSYNEQFF; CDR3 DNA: TGTGCCAGCAGTTTCCATGTCCCGGGGTACTCCTACAATGAGCAGTTCTTC
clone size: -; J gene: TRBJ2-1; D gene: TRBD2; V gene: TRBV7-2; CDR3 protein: CASSIKGLAGGPQVRSEQFF; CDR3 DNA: TGTGCCAGCAGCATAAAAGGACTAGCGGGGGGGCCACAAGTGCGCAGTGAGCAGTTCTTC
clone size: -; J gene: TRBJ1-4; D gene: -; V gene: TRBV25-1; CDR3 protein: CASSDPTNGGEKLFF; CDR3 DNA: TGTGCCAGCAGTGACCCAACCAACGGGGGGGAAAAACTGTTTTTT
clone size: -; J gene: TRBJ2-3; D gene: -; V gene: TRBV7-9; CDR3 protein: CASSLFAAGSRTDTQYF; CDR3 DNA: TGTGCCAGCAGCTTATTTGCGGCAGGGTCCCGCACAGATACGCAGTATTTT
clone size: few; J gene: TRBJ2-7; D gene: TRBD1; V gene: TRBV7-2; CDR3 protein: CASSLLGRGREQYF; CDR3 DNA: TGTGCCAGCAGCTTATTGGGCAGGGGGCGCGAGCAGTACTTC
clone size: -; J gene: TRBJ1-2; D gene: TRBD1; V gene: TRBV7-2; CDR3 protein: CASSLGTGGGYTF; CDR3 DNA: TGTGCCAGCAGCCTTGGGACAGGCGGAGGCTACACCTTC
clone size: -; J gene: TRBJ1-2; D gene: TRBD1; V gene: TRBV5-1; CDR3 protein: CASSLGQANGYTF; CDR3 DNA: TGCGCCAGCAGCCTTGGACAGGCCAATGGCTACACCTTC
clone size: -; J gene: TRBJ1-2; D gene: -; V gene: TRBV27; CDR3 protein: CPSSFQGHGYTF; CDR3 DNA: TGTCCCAGCAGTTTCCAGGGCCATGGCTACACCTTC
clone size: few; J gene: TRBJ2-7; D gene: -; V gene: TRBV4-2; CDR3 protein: CASSQGQGVKEQYF; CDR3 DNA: TGTGCCAGCAGCCAAGGGCAGGGAGTTAAGGAGCAGTACTTC
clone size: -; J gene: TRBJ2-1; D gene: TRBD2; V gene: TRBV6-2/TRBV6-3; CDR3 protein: CASSWGGSYNEQFF; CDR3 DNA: TGTGCCAGCAGTTGGGGGGGTTCCTACAATGAGCAGTTCTTC
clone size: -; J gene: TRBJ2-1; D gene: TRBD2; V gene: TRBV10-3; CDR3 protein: CAISEGQRGRYEQFF; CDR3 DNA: TGTGCCATCAGTGAAGGTCAGCGGGGGAGGTATGAGCAGTTCTTC
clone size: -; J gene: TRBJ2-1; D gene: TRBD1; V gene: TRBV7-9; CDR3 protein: CASSSPYRGGNEQFF; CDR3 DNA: TGTGCCAGCAGTTCTCCCTACAGGGGTGGAAATGAGCAGTTCTTC
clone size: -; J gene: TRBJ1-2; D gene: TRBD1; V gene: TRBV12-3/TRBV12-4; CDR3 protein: CASRRMGQGAYGYTF; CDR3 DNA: TGTGCCAGCAGACGGATGGGACAGGGGGCCTATGGCTACACCTTC
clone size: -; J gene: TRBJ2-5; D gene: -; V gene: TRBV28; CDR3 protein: CASTPIGEFETQYF; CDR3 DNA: TGTGCCAGCACCCCGATCGGGGAGTTCGAGACCCAGTACTTC
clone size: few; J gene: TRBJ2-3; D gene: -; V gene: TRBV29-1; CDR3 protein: CSVGVGPHTDTQYF; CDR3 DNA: TGCAGCGTCGGAGTGGGGCCGCACACAGATACGCAGTATTTT
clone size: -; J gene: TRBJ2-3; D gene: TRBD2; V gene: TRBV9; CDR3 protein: CASSVGGGQSTDTQYF; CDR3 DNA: TGTGCCAGCAGCGTAGGCGGGGGGCAAAGCACAGATACGCAGTATTTT
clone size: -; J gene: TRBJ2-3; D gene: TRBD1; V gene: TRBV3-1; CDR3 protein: CASSFSPTGGWGDTQYF; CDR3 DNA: TGTGCCAGCAGCTTTAGCCCCACAGGGGGTTGGGGAGATACGCAGTATTTT
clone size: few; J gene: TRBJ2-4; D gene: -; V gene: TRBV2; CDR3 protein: CASSESKLAKNIQYF; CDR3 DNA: TGTGCCAGCAGTGAATCGAAATTAGCCAAAAACATTCAGTACTTC
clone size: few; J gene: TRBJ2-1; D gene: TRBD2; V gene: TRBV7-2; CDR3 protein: CASSYRTSGNEQFF; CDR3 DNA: TGTGCCAGCAGCTATCGGACTAGCGGCAATGAGCAGTTCTTC
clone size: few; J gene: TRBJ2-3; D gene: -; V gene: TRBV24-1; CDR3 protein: CATSERRGGFDTQYF; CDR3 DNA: TGTGCCACCAGTGAGAGAAGGGGGGGATTCGATACGCAGTATTTT
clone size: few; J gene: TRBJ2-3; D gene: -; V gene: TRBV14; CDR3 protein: CASSRAGAEDTQYF; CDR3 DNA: TGTGCCAGCAGCCGCGCAGGTGCAGAAGATACGCAGTATTTT
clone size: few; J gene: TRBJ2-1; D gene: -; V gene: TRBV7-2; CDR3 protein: CASKRGGPFFEQFF; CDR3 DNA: TGTGCCAGCAAGAGGGGGGGGCCTTTTTTTGAGCAGTTCTTC